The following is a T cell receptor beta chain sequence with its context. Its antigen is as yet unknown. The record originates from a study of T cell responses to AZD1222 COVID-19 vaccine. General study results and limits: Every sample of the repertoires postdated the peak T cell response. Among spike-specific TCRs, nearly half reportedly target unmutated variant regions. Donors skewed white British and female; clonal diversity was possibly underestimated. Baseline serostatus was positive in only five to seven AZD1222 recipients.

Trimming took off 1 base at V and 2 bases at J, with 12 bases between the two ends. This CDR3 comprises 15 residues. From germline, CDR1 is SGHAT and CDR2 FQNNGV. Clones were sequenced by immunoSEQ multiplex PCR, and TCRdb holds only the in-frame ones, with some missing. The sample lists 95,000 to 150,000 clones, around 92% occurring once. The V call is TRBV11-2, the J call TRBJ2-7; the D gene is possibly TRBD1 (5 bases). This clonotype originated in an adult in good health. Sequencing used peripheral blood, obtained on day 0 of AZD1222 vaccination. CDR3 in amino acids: CASSLGSTGTYEQYF. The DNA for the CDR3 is TGTGCCAGCAGCTTAGGAAGTACAGGTACCTACGAGCAGTACTTC.